These 28 T cell receptor beta chains were all obtained from the same sample, sequenced in a study of T cell responses to AZD1222 COVID-19 vaccine. Data came from immunoSEQ multiplex PCR; TCRdb stores just in-frame clones and leaves some out. The table lists about 100,000 clones, more than 75% of them singletons, with around 3.3% in the top ten. Source: peripheral blood, taken 28 days after the second dose of the MenACWY control vaccine. The receptors shown here come from an adult who received the MenACWY meningococcal vaccine as a control.

J is TRBJ1-1 and V is TRBV10-2; D uncertain. Germline CDR1 and CDR2: WSHSY and SAAADI. Between the trimmed V and J ends, which lost 0 bases and 8 bases, there was a span of 4 bases. CDR3 length: 11 amino acids. CDR3 in DNA: TGCGCCAGCAGTGAGTCGAGAGAAGCTTTCTTT. Its protein is CASSESREAFF.

The chain combines TRBV18 with TRBJ2-7; the match to TRBD1 covers 8 bases. Losses at the gene ends were 5 bases for V and 4 bases for J; bases not matched to a gene: 10. From germline, CDR1 is KGHSH and CDR2 LQKENI. This CDR3 is 15 amino acids long. This CDR3 reads CASSFGTGPGYEQYF. Here the CDR3 DNA reads TGTGCCAGCTCATTTGGGACAGGCCCCGGGTACGAGCAGTACTTC.

This clone was seen only a few times. The chain has TRBV20-1 and TRBJ2-2; 8 bases align to TRBD2. The CDR3 has 16 residues. CDR1 and CDR2 from the germline V gene are DFQATT and SNEGSKA (reference sequence). Unmatched junction bases numbered 13, after V lost 3 bases and J lost 7 bases. CDR3 coding DNA: TGCAGTGCTAGTCCAGCGGGGGCCACGATCGGCGGGGAGCTGTTTTTT. Translating it yields CSASPAGATIGGELFF.

As DNA, the CDR3 is TGTGCCAGCAAGACTCAGGGGGCGACTAATGAAAAACTGTTTTTT. It is translated as CASKTQGATNEKLFF. The rearrangement uses TRBV6-5 and TRBJ1-4; 8 nucleotides agree with TRBD1. V shed 7 bases and J 2 bases; nucleotides not matched to a gene: 6. CDR3 length equals 15 residues. CDR1 and CDR2 (germline): MNHEY, SVGAGI.

This CDR3 is CASSLEQARDLHF. The CDR3, as DNA: TGTGCCAGCAGTTTAGAGCAGGCTCGCGACCTCCACTTT. V usage is TRBV12-3 or TRBV12-4 and J usage is TRBJ1-6; D is uncertain. This CDR3 spans 13 amino acids. With 1 base removed from V and 15 bases from J, the gap between germline ends came to 13 bases.

This clone was detected once. The V and J genes are TRBV4-1 and TRBJ2-3; TRBD2 matches at 9 bases. Germline V gives CDR1 MGHRA, CDR2 YSYEKL. Trimming removed 2 bases from V and 3 bases from J; junction bases left unmatched: 6. This CDR3 has 16 amino acids. In DNA, the CDR3 is TGCGCCAGCAGCCAAAGGGGTAGCGGGGGTACAGATACGCAGTATTTT. Translated: CASSQRGSGGTDTQYF.

The chain couples TRBV7-2 to TRBJ1-1; D not resolved. The germline CDR1 and CDR2 sequences are SGHTA and FQGNSA. This CDR3 spans 15 amino acids. Trimming shortened V by 0 bases and J by 1 base, and 9 bases separated the two germline ends. CDR3 DNA: TGTGCCAGCAGCTTAGCCTCAGTAGCGAACACTGAAGCTTTCTTT. Its translation is CASSLASVANTEAFF. Using reference TRBV7-2 and TRBJ1-1 for the parts outside the CDR3, the full variable domain is GAGVSQSPSNKVTEKGKDVELRCDPISGHTALYWYRQSLGQGLEFLIYFQGNSAPDKSGLPSDRFSAERTGGSVSTLTIQRTQQEDSAVYLCASSLASVANTEAFFGQGTRLTVV.

The chain uses TRBV6-1 and TRBJ1-6; D remains ambiguous. With 2 bases removed from V and 5 bases from J, the gap between germline ends came to 16 bases. This CDR3 region has 17 residues. CDR1 is MNHNS, CDR2 SASEGT, per germline. The CDR3 reads CASSEFGPRVHNSPLHF. The CDR3 DNA reads as TGTGCCAGCAGTGAATTTGGTCCGAGGGTCCATAATTCACCCCTCCACTTT.

This chain links TRBV9 with TRBJ1-2; D perhaps matches TRBD1 (5 bases). The CDR3 length is 14 residues. V lost 3 bases and J lost 8, with 17 bases in between. Germline loops: CDR1 SGDLS, CDR2 YYNGEE. The DNA of the CDR3 is TGTGCCAGCAGCGCGCAACTAGCTGGGGGAGGCTACACCTTC. Translating it yields CASSAQLAGGGYTF.

This CDR3 reads CASSGRDSSYNEQFF. In nucleotides, the CDR3 is TGTGCCAGCAGCGGCCGGGACAGCTCCTACAATGAGCAGTTCTTC. V and J are TRBV9 and TRBJ2-1; the match to TRBD1 covers 7 bases. CDR1 is SGDLS and CDR2 is YYNGEE in the germline V gene. The CDR3 consists of 15 residues. The V gene end was trimmed by 3 bases and the J gene end by 0 bases; junction bases not matched to a gene: 3.

The chain carries TRBV28 and TRBJ2-5; TRBD1 agrees at 8 bases. Trimming cost V 4 bases and J 7 bases; bases outside gene matches: 11. The CDR3 runs 15 residues. Germline V lookup: CDR1 MDHEN, CDR2 SYDVKM. CDR3 region: CASSSTGTGKRTQYF. In DNA form, the CDR3 reads TGTGCCAGCAGTTCAACCGGGACAGGCAAGCGGACCCAGTACTTC.

The gene calls are TRBV24-1 and TRBJ2-5; TRBD1 agrees at 8 bases. V was pared by 4 bases and J by 4 bases, with 13 bases of the junction left unmatched. This CDR3 has 17 residues. Per germline, CDR1 KGHDR and CDR2 SFDVKD. The CDR3 protein is CATSDMGTGTLRETQYF. The CDR3 coding sequence is TGTGCCACCAGTGACATGGGGACAGGAACACTAAGAGAGACCCAGTACTTC.

The chain joins TRBV24-1 to TRBJ1-4; maybe TRBD1 (5 bases). In germline, CDR1 is KGHDR, CDR2 SFDVKD. V lost 7 bases and J lost 3, with 11 bases in between. The CDR3 spans 14 residues. CDR3 sequence reads: CATSPKGANEKLFF. Written as DNA, the CDR3 is TGTGCCACCAGCCCTAAAGGGGCTAATGAAAAACTGTTTTTT.

This rearrangement joins TRBV7-2 to TRBJ1-2, with D hard to call. The germline CDR1 and CDR2 sequences are SGHTA and FQGNSA. The V gene lost 5 bases and the J gene lost 1 base, with 14 bases spanning the gap. The CDR3 consists of 15 residues. The CDR3 loop reads CASSLRYGNNYGYTF. The CDR3 DNA sequence: TGTGCCAGCAGCCTTCGATATGGTAATAACTATGGCTACACCTTC.

The sample holds one count of this clone. This chain joins TRBV5-1 and TRBJ1-1; TRBD1 agrees at 9 bases. Germline V lookup: CDR1 SGHRS, CDR2 YFSETQ. CDR3 length: 17 amino acids. V lost 4 bases, J lost 3 bases, and 13 bases stayed unmatched. The CDR3 DNA is TGCGCCAGCAGCCCCACCGGGACAGGGCTTTCGGACACTGAAGCTTTCTTT. It specifies CASSPTGTGLSDTEAFF.

The V and J genes are TRBV24-1 and TRBJ2-3; D is possibly TRBD1 (6 bases). The germline V gene has CDR1 KGHDR and CDR2 SFDVKD. V was shortened by 7 bases and J by 6 bases, with 7 bases between the two germline ends. This CDR3 has 11 residues. The chain's CDR3 is CATRDSDTQYF. CDR3 sequence (DNA): TGTGCCACCAGGGACAGTGATACGCAGTATTTT.

This chain uses TRBV12-3 or TRBV12-4 with TRBJ1-3, with D tentatively TRBD1 (6 bases). CDR3 length: 13 amino acids. V gave up 5 bases and J gave up 5 bases, with 10 bases separating them. CDR3 in DNA: TGTGCCAGCAGTCGACAGGCCCGAAACACCATATATTTT. Residues: CASSRQARNTIYF.

The chain carries TRBV29-1 and TRBJ1-2; 10 bases agree with TRBD1. The CDR3 is made up of 12 amino acids. Germline CDR1 reads SQVTM; CDR2 reads ANQGSEA. J gave up 10 bases and V 4 bases, and 6 bases lay outside the gene matches. This CDR3 is CSVGGQGEAYTF. The CDR3 DNA sequence: TGCAGCGTTGGAGGACAGGGGGAAGCCTACACCTTC.

In the case of this clone: One end of the junction varies from germline; a read error may be responsible. The chain links TRBV14 to TRBJ1-5; no reliable D call. The CDR3 consists of 12 residues. The V gene's germline CDR1 is SGHDN and CDR2 FVKESK. The CDR3 DNA reads TGTGCCAGCAGCAAGAGCAGTCAGCCCCAGCATTTT. Translating it yields CASSKSSQPQHF.

This chain joins TRBV27 and TRBJ2-7; tentatively, D is TRBD1 (6 bases). Trimming shortened V by 9 bases and J by 0 bases, and 12 bases separated the two germline ends. The CDR3 covers 13 residues. Per the germline V gene, CDR1 is MNHEY and CDR2 is SMNVEV (reference sequence). The chain's CDR3 is CASSRTVSYEQYF. The CDR3 nucleotides are TGTGCCAGTTCACGGACAGTCTCCTACGAGCAGTACTTC.

The chain is built from TRBV5-1 and TRBJ2-1; 8 bases line up with TRBD2. The CDR3 runs 14 residues. V lost 0 bases and J lost 6; bases outside the gene matches: 2. Germline V gene sequence: CDR1 SGHRS, CDR2 YFSETQ. CDR3 in DNA: TGCGCCAGCAGCTTGGGACTAGCGACCAATGAGCAGTTCTTC. It codes for CASSLGLATNEQFF.

The chain combines TRBV4-2 with TRBJ2-7, with D maybe TRBD1 (6 bases). Germline values: CDR1 LGHNA, CDR2 YNFKEQ. This CDR3 spans 16 amino acids. V shed 0 bases and J shed 0 bases, with 12 bases lying between them. Here the CDR3 reads CASSQDEGVSSYEQYF. The CDR3 DNA is TGTGCCAGCAGCCAAGATGAGGGGGTGAGCTCCTACGAGCAGTACTTC.

This rearrangement joins TRBV11-3 to TRBJ2-3; TRBD1 matches at 7 bases. Looked up from germline, CDR1 is SGHNT and CDR2 is YENEEA. The CDR3 has 14 residues. V lost 4 bases, J lost 2 bases, and 3 bases stayed unmatched. The CDR3 protein is CASSSGQTTDTQYF. CDR3 DNA sequence: TGTGCCAGCAGCTCGGGACAGACCACAGATACGCAGTATTTT.

The genes are TRBV4-1 and TRBJ2-7; D uncertain. Trimming left V 1 base short and J 0 bases short, with 19 bases between. The germline V gene encodes CDR1 MGHRA and CDR2 YSYEKL. The CDR3 contains 18 residues. In nucleotides, the CDR3 is TGCGCCAGCAGCCAAGGGACCTCGAGCCAGTGGGTCTCCTACGAGCAGTACTTC. Protein sequence: CASSQGTSSQWVSYEQYF.

The J gene is TRBJ1-2, the V gene TRBV6-6; 7 bases map to TRBD1. Unmatched junction bases numbered 9, after V lost 6 bases and J lost 8 bases. CDR1 MNHNY and CDR2 SVGAGI come from the germline V gene (reference sequence). This CDR3 comprises 13 residues. Here the CDR3 reads CASRDRGRGGYTF. Here the CDR3 DNA reads TGTGCCAGCAGGGATAGGGGGCGAGGAGGCTACACCTTC.

This chain connects TRBV30 to TRBJ2-2, with a possible D match to TRBD2 (6 bases). V was trimmed by 4 bases and J by 0 bases, leaving 15 bases between them. Germline-derived CDR1 and CDR2 are GTSNPN and SVGIG (reference sequence). The CDR3 has 16 amino acids. The CDR3 coding sequence is TGTGCCTGGATCCTCTCCGGGAGCCCGAACACCGGGGAGCTGTTTTTT. This sequence encodes CAWILSGSPNTGELFF. Full variable domain (remainder filled in from reference TRBV30 and TRBJ2-2): SQTIHQWPATLVQPVGSPLSLECTVEGTSNPNLYWYRQAAGRGLQLLFYSVGIGQISSEVPQNLSASRPQDRQFILSSKKLLLSDSGFYLCAWILSGSPNTGELFFGEGSRLTVL.

CDR3 in amino acids: CASSLALYGYTF. CDR3 nucleotides: TGTGCCAGCAGCTTAGCGCTGTATGGCTACACCTTC. The chain uses TRBV7-2 and TRBJ1-2; D not certain. Looked up from germline, CDR1 is SGHTA and CDR2 is FQGNSA. The CDR3 loop spans 12 amino acids. Trimming removed 0 bases at V and 5 bases at J, with 4 bases between.

The DNA for the CDR3 is TGTGCCAGCAGCCAAGATGGGGGTTTGGTTGGCTACACCTTC. It translates to CASSQDGGLVGYTF. The chain combines TRBV14 with TRBJ1-2, with TRBD1 as a possible D gene (5 bases). Germline assignment: CDR1 SGHDN and CDR2 FVKESK. The V gene lost 0 bases and the J gene lost 7 bases, with 12 bases spanning the gap. The length of the CDR3 is 14 residues.